The 4 T cell receptor beta chains below all came from one sample that was sequenced in a study of T-cell memory formation after mild COVID-19. TCRdb reprocessed the 5' RACE reads with MiXCR, giving one entry per CDR3 protein. The sample includes a few hundred thousand distinct CDR3 sequences, around 16% of them seen just once. Material: PBMCs or a T cell subset sorted from them (not recorded which). The receptor source for this set is a man aged 18 to 29 who had mild COVID-19 (a few samples of this study predate the infection). Cell type and time point are not known.

This chain joins TRBV20-1 and TRBJ2-3; D ambiguous. Germline CDR1 and CDR2: DFQATT and SNEGSKA (reference sequence). V lost 3 bases to trimming and J lost 3 bases, with 13 bases between them. This CDR3 has 14 amino acids. The chain's CDR3 is CSASLVLQTDTQYF. The CDR3 DNA reads as TGCAGTGCTAGCCTAGTACTCCAAACAGATACGCAGTATTTT.

V usage is TRBV7-9 and J usage is TRBJ1-6; TRBD1 matches 11 bases. CDR1 and CDR2 (germline): SEHNR, FQNEAQ (reference sequence). The CDR3 consists of 14 residues. With 5 bases clipped from V and 9 bases from J, the junction kept 3 bases outside the gene matches. The CDR3 is CASSPDRGLSPLHF. DNA of the CDR3: TGTGCCAGCAGCCCGGACAGGGGGCTTTCACCCCTCCACTTT.

This clonotype was observed a single time. V and J are TRBV7-2 and TRBJ2-3; the D is unclear. The CDR3 covers 12 residues. Per the germline V gene, CDR1 is SGHTA and CDR2 is FQGNSA. Between the trimmed V and J ends, which lost 2 bases and 8 bases, there was a span of 8 bases. The CDR3 region is CASSLSGGTQYF. The CDR3, as DNA: TGTGCCAGCAGCTTATCGGGCGGTACGCAGTATTTT.

This clonotype occurred a few times. The genes are TRBV5-1 and TRBJ2-1; 10 positions match TRBD2. Per the germline V gene, CDR1 is SGHRS and CDR2 is YFSETQ. V lost 2 bases to trimming and J lost 7 bases; unmatched junction nucleotides: 6. The CDR3 sequence is 15 residues long. CDR3 nucleotides: TGCGCCAGCAGCTTAGCGGGGGGGCCATGGAATGAGCAGTTCTTC. Translation gives CASSLAGGPWNEQFF.